This T cell receptor beta chain was captured in a study of T cells after yellow fever vaccination (dated by TCRdb to about 2019). Study-level background: The SMART-Seq v4 Ultra Low Input RNA kit was used to prepare libraries from fractions with low cell numbers. To follow T-cell clones before and after primary and booster YFV17D yellow fever vaccination, bulk TCR alpha and beta repertoires were sequenced over time. Blood samples were taken at several timepoints before and after primary and secondary immunization, and bulk PBMC replicates and cell subsets were isolated. The cohort comprised two healthy male donors, one aged 18 to 30 and one aged 30 to 40 years.

The meaning of the sample's treatment or condition label: live attenuated yellow fever vaccine strain. Two biological replicates of bulk PBMCs were collected at each blood-draw timepoint. A standard Ficoll-Paque protocol was used to isolate PBMCs from peripheral blood. TriZol was used to extract RNA from bulk PBMCs, from CD4 and CD8 fractions, and from dextramer-positive and dextramer-negative fractions. CDR1 is given as SQVTM and CDR2 as ANQGSEA, both from the germline V gene. The CDR3 starts with the cysteine, ends with the phenylalanine, and has 13 residues. Just the 39-base CDR3 DNA is kept, in frame starting at base 1. V is reduced by 3 bases and J by 1 base, leaving a spacing of 9 bases between them. TCRdb records Illumina NovaSeq 6000 as the sequencer. TCR cDNA was synthesized by 5'RACE template switching, which introduced a universal primer site and unique molecular identifiers. Priming for cDNA synthesis came from both the TCR alpha and TCR beta constant segments. Two PCR steps were used to amplify libraries, with sample barcodes and sequencing adapters being added in the second step. Libraries were sequenced on Illumina HiSeq 2500 (2x100 bp) or NovaSeq (2x150 bp). On the authors' methods: MIGEC was used to demultiplex reads and collapse the reads into UMI consensus sequences, and MiXCR was used for V(D)J alignment. Vaccine-responding clonotypes were identified with edgeR using replicate PBMC samples, with FDR below 0.01 and a log2 fold change above 5 up to day 15 being required. CD4 or CD8 identity was assigned to each bulk clonotype according to whether the clonotype was present at higher abundance in the sequenced CD4 repertoire or the sequenced CD8 repertoire. TCRdb passed the public sequencing reads through fastp at Q25 and MiXCR, retaining productive beta sequences. Each entry is one CDR3 protein sequence, shown with its most common DNA and genes. None of the V and J calls come from the authors' own analysis; TCRdb made them. The sample table shows 300,000 to 350,000 distinct CDR3 sequences, and 3% to 4.5% are seen once. Roughly 24% of the sample is in the top ten clones.

This clonotype showed up many times. Its antigen is not yet known. Per-nucleotide qualities are absent, and no much larger clonotype sits a single base away. Findings and caveats that apply to the study as a whole: A small fraction of clonotypes showed up in both the CD4 and CD8 compartments, probably as a result of convergent recombination. The secondary T-cell response was found to be weaker but faster than the primary response, with a peak reached on day 5 rather than on day 15. Most clones expanded after primary vaccination (approximately 97% of CD4 and around 89% of CD8) were re-detected after the booster, suggesting that broad memory maintenance occurred. Computational filtering was required because FACS-sorted repertoires could contain abundant contaminating clonotypes from the bulk population. Because the study included only a couple of donors, the extent to which the findings can be generalized is limited.

The source is a man aged 18 to 30 who received the YFV17D yellow fever vaccine. The V and J segments used are TRBV29-1 and TRBJ2-5, with the identity of the D gene unclear. The sequencing used PBMCs, collected 5 days after the yellow fever booster vaccination. The sequenced DNA is TGCAGCGTTGACAGTACCACCCAAGAGACCCAGTACTTC. Its protein reads: CSVDSTTQETQYF.